Shown below are 15 T cell receptor beta chains from a single sample sequenced in a study of blood T cell repertoires in COVID-19. The data were produced by immunoSEQ multiplex PCR, yet TCRdb's version contains in-frame clones alone and is incomplete. The table lists 150,000 to 200,000 clones, approximately 91% of them singletons, with around 2.3% in the top ten. Source material: peripheral blood. The receptors come from a man in his 70s with active or convalescent COVID-19.

The V call is TRBV11-2, the J call TRBJ2-1, with 10 bases identical to TRBD1. Per germline, CDR1 SGHAT and CDR2 FQNNGV. With V trimmed by 6 bases and J by 9 bases, 14 bases remained unmatched. The CDR3 has 16 amino acids. The CDR3 DNA reads as TGTGCCAGCAGGCTAGGAAGGGGGACAGGGGTTGGTGAGCAGTTCTTC. This translates into CASRLGRGTGVGEQFF.

In its sample, this clone was seen once. The V call is TRBV5-1, the J call TRBJ1-2; D might be TRBD1 (5 bases). The CDR3 has 14 residues. Germline V gives CDR1 SGHRS, CDR2 YFSETQ. Trimming pared 2 bases from V and 2 bases from J, leaving 10 bases between. The CDR3 loop is CASSLGQSNYGYTF. The CDR3 nucleotides are TGCGCCAGCAGCTTAGGACAATCGAACTATGGCTACACCTTC.

The chain is built from TRBV6-8 and TRBJ1-2; tentatively, D is TRBD1 (5 bases). Per germline, CDR1 MNHGY and CDR2 SAAAGT. The CDR3 loop spans 18 amino acids. Trimming stripped 5 bases from V and 4 bases from J, with 26 bases between. The CDR3 DNA is TGTGCCAGCAGTCCCCCGTTTAATGACAGCACCACTATCTATGGCTACACCTTC. Its translation: CASSPPFNDSTTIYGYTF.

This chain links TRBV29-1 with TRBJ1-4; 7 bases line up with TRBD1. CDR3 length: 14 residues. V dropped 4 bases and J dropped 7; count of bases not matched to a gene: 9. CDR1 SQVTM and CDR2 ANQGSEA come from the germline V gene. The CDR3 region is CSVGDDRVSEKLFF. The DNA for the CDR3 is TGCAGCGTTGGAGATGACAGGGTATCTGAAAAACTGTTTTTT.

Only a few counts were recorded for this clone. V gene TRBV6-5 combines with J gene TRBJ2-1; maybe TRBD2 (7 bases). Trimming left V 6 bases short and J 3 bases short, with 12 bases between. CDR1 and CDR2 from the germline V gene are MNHEY and SVGAGI. CDR3 length: 14 residues. For the CDR3, the DNA is TGTGCCAGCAGACAGGGAGGGGACTACAATGAGCAGTTCTTC. Translated: CASRQGGDYNEQFF.

The chain recombines TRBV7-9 with TRBJ2-5; 8 bases align to TRBD1. Germline V lookup: CDR1 SEHNR, CDR2 FQNEAQ (reference sequence). The CDR3 runs to 16 residues. The trim removed 5 bases at V and 2 bases at J, leaving 10 bases unmatched. The CDR3 DNA follows: TGTGCCAGCAGCCTCGGACAGGGATTAGGGCAAGAGACCCAGTACTTC. This gives the protein CASSLGQGLGQETQYF.

This chain uses TRBV5-1 with TRBJ1-1; TRBD1 matches 8 bases. The V gene's germline CDR1 is SGHRS and CDR2 YFSETQ. The trim removed 2 bases at V and 5 bases at J, leaving 5 bases unmatched. This CDR3 comprises 14 residues. CDR3 in DNA: TGCGCCAGCAGCTTCCAGGGGGCGCGGACTGAAGCTTTCTTT. Protein product: CASSFQGARTEAFF.

V usage is TRBV16 and J usage is TRBJ2-2; D remains unclear. The germline CDR1 and CDR2 sequences are KGHSY and FQNENV. This CDR3 contains 13 residues. Trimming removed 0 bases at V and 4 bases at J, with 3 bases between. The CDR3 sequence: CASSQSSTGELFF. The CDR3 DNA reads as TGTGCCAGCAGCCAATCGAGCACCGGGGAGCTGTTTTTT.

The chain couples TRBV9 to TRBJ2-1; 14 bases fit TRBD2. V lost 3 bases to trimming and J lost 9 bases; unmatched junction nucleotides: 5. The CDR3 is 15 residues long. Germline V CDR1 and CDR2: SGDLS, YYNGEE. This CDR3 reads CASSGPGTSGSEQFF. CDR3 bases: TGTGCCAGCAGCGGCCCGGGGACTAGCGGGAGTGAGCAGTTCTTC.

The chain employs TRBV5-1 and TRBJ2-5, with TRBD2 as a possible D gene (5 bases). The V end was cut by 1 base, the J end by 1 base, with 8 bases between. The CDR3 runs 14 residues. Germline V gives CDR1 SGHRS, CDR2 YFSETQ. Here the CDR3 reads CASSLNGIQETQYF. In nucleotides, the CDR3 is TGCGCCAGCAGCTTGAACGGGATCCAAGAGACCCAGTACTTC. Full variable domain (missing parts from reference TRBV5-1 and TRBJ2-5): KAGVTQTPRYLIKTRGQQVTLSCSPISGHRSVSWYQQTPGQGLQFLFEYFSETQRNKGNFPGRFSGRQFSNSRSEMNVSTLELGDSALYLCASSLNGIQETQYFGPGTRLLVL.

V usage is TRBV18 and J usage is TRBJ1-2; TRBD1 might be the D (5 bases). The CDR3 totals 15 residues. The V gene's germline CDR1 is KGHSH and CDR2 LQKENI. Trimming pared 3 bases from V and 8 bases from J, leaving 19 bases between. The DNA of the CDR3 is TGTGCCAGCTCACCGGGGCTCGGGCCTTCCGGAGGCTACACCTTC. Translation: CASSPGLGPSGGYTF.

This clone was recorded once. This chain links TRBV6-6 with TRBJ2-2, with D uncertain. The CDR3 is made up of 14 amino acids. Between the trimmed V and J ends, which lost 5 bases and 1 base, there was a span of 8 bases. CDR1 and CDR2 (germline): MNHNY, SVGAGI (reference sequence). This CDR3 reads CASSHNRNTGELFF. In DNA form, the CDR3 reads TGTGCCAGCAGTCACAACCGGAACACCGGGGAGCTGTTTTTT.

The table lists this clone with a few counts. Other DNA sequences within the sample encode an identical CDR3. V gene TRBV27 combines with J gene TRBJ2-1; 8 positions agree with TRBD2. J lost 0 bases, V lost 3 bases, and 1 base had no gene match. CDR1 is MNHEY and CDR2 is SMNVEV in the germline V gene (reference sequence). The CDR3 sequence is 15 residues long. CDR3 sequence: CASSLSGSSYNEQFF. The CDR3 region has the DNA TGTGCCAGCAGTTTGAGCGGGAGCTCCTACAATGAGCAGTTCTTC.

The V and J genes are TRBV7-6 and TRBJ2-2; 8 nucleotides match TRBD1. The CDR3 length is 20 residues. J gave up 3 bases and V 0 bases, and 15 bases lay outside the gene matches. Looked up from germline, CDR1 is SGHVS and CDR2 is FNYEAQ. The CDR3 spells CASSLAPPQRQGSYTGELFF. CDR3 sequence (DNA): TGTGCCAGCAGCTTAGCCCCACCTCAAAGACAGGGGTCATACACCGGGGAGCTGTTTTTT.

V usage is TRBV3-1 (or the pseudogene TRBV3-2) and J usage is TRBJ1-3; 8 bases match TRBD1. The germline CDR1 and CDR2 sequences are LGHDT and YNNKEL (reference sequence). CDR3 size: 16 residues. Trimming took 0 bases from V and 4 from J; bases not matched to a gene: 5. The CDR3 DNA sequence: TGTGCCAGCAGCCAAGAGTTCAGGGGGCCAGGAAACACCATATATTTT. It specifies CASSQEFRGPGNTIYF.